What follows describes a single T cell receptor (beta chain). The sample belongs to a study of blood T cell repertoires in COVID-19. TCRdb's table, derived via immunoSEQ multiplex PCR, lists solely in-frame clones and lacks some. Of 80,000 to 100,000 clones detected, around 82% appear once; the ten largest clones hold roughly a tenth. CDR1 is SGHAT, CDR2 FQNNGV, per germline. This CDR3 has 15 amino acids. V dropped 2 bases and J dropped 1 base, with 9 bases sitting between them. The genes are TRBV11-2 and TRBJ1-3, with D uncertain. This clonotype was sampled from a man in his 70s with active or convalescent COVID-19. Sequenced material: peripheral blood. The CDR3 coding sequence is TGTGCCAGCAGCTTAAAGCAGGCGTCTGGAAACACCATATATTTT. This encodes CASSLKQASGNTIYF.